One sample yielded the 5 T cell receptor beta chains listed below, sequenced in a study of T-cell reconstitution after alpha-beta-depleted transplantation in children. Using unique molecular identifiers, the investigators prepared the TCRbeta library. TCRdb used MiXCR to reprocess the PCR reads, holding one entry per CDR3 protein. The sample has about 200,000 distinct CDR3 sequences, roughly 15% seen once. The sample here was PBMCs from the stem cell graft donor, taken from the stem cell graft. These receptors originate from a human donor who donated a stem cell graft to a child with acute lymphoblastic leukemia.

This clonotype has more than one count but fewer than ten. The chain has TRBV20-1 and TRBJ2-5; D is tentatively TRBD1 or TRBD2 (6 bases each). The germline CDR1 and CDR2 sequences are DFQATT and SNEGSKA (reference sequence). V lost 6 bases, J lost 6 bases, and 17 bases lay in between. The CDR3 has 13 residues. The CDR3 spells CSAWDSGAKTQYF. The CDR3 DNA follows: TGCAGTGCCTGGGACTCGGGGGCGAAGACCCAGTACTTC.

The chain is built from TRBV5-4 and TRBJ2-5; 10 bases agree with TRBD2. Trimming took 0 bases from V and 5 from J; bases not matched to a gene: 10. This CDR3 is built from 17 residues. Germline CDR1 reads SGHNT; CDR2 reads YYREEE (reference sequence). This CDR3 reads CASSLAFLAGVSETQYF. CDR3 bases: TGTGCCAGCAGCTTGGCCTTTCTAGCGGGAGTTTCGGAGACCCAGTACTTC.

This clonotype came up many times. A read error may produce the germline difference seen at one junction end. V usage is TRBV7-7 and J usage is TRBJ2-3; D might be TRBD2 (5 bases). CDR1 SSHAT and CDR2 FNYEAQ come from the germline V gene (reference sequence). The CDR3 totals 15 residues. DNA of the CDR3: TGTGCTAGCAGCGCCATCACGGGAACTACAGATACGCAGTATTTT. This codes for CASSAITGTTDTQYF.

This clonotype has at least ten counts. This chain links TRBV11-2 with TRBJ1-4, with a possible D match to TRBD1 (5 bases). The V end was cut by 3 bases, the J end by 7 bases, with 12 bases between. This CDR3 is 14 amino acids long. Germline loops: CDR1 SGHAT, CDR2 FQNNGV. Written as DNA, the CDR3 is TGTGCCAGCAGCTTCTCCCGGGGCCTTGAAAAACTGTTTTTT. It codes for CASSFSRGLEKLFF. Supplemented by reference TRBV11-2 and TRBJ1-4, the full variable domain reads EAGVAQSPRYKIIEKRQSVAFWCNPISGHATLYWYQQILGQGPKLLIQFQNNGVVDDSQLPKDRFSAERLKGVDSTLKIQPAKLEDSAVYLCASSFSRGLEKLFFGSGTQLSVL.

This chain connects TRBV18 to TRBJ1-2; no clear D. The CDR3 totals 15 residues. CDR1 and CDR2 (germline): KGHSH, LQKENI. Trimming removed 2 bases from V and 3 bases from J, with 13 bases in between. This CDR3 reads CASSPTTEVDYGYTF. DNA of the CDR3: TGTGCCAGCTCACCAACCACGGAGGTTGACTATGGCTACACCTTC.